This T cell receptor beta chain emerged from a study of blood T cell repertoires in COVID-19. Across the study: Acute and convalescent COVID-19 specimens originated in the United States, Italy and Spain.

The protocol was immunoSEQ multiplex PCR, while the TCRdb copy is restricted to in-frame clones and leaves out a portion. The repertoire holds 200,000 to 250,000 clones, with 80% to 90% as singletons. V was shortened by 0 bases and J by 10 bases, with 17 bases between the two germline ends. Germline lookup yields CDR1 SGHVS and CDR2 FQNEAQ. CDR3 length: 15 amino acids. This chain connects TRBV7-8 to TRBJ2-3, with a weak D call TRBD1 (6 bases). The TCR comes from a woman of 80 years or more with active or convalescent COVID-19. Sequenced: peripheral blood. The CDR3 DNA reads TGTGCCAGCAGCTTAGCGGGGGCCAGGGGAAATTCGCAGTATTTT. As protein: CASSLAGARGNSQYF.